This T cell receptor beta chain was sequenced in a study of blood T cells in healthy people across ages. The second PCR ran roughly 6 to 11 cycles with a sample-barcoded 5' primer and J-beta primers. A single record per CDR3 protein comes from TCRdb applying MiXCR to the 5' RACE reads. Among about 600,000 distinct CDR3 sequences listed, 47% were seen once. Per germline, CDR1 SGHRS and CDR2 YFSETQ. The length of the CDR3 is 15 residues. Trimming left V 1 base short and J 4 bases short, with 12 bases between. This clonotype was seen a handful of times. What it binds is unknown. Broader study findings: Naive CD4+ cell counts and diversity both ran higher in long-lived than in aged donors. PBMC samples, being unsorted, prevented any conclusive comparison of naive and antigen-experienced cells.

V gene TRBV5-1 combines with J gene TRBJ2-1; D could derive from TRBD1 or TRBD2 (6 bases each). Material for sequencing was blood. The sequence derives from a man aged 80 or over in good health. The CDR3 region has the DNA TGCGCCAGCAGCTTGTCGGGGGCTGATTACAATGAGCAGTTCTTC. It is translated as CASSLSGADYNEQFF.